These T cell receptor beta chains were read from a single sample in a study of blood T cell repertoires in COVID-19. TCRdb's copy holds only in-frame clones and misses some; the assay was immunoSEQ multiplex PCR. The sample lists 240,000 or so clones; approximately 83% were seen once. Input material: peripheral blood. The receptors originated from a woman aged 25 to 39 who had recovered from COVID-19. Both conserved end residues are part of each CDR3. The D gene is left open where the match is weak. A row's size may be missing; if present it is once, few, many or a size class.

D: NA
length: 17
size: NA
J: TRBJ2-7
V: TRBV10-3
DNA: TGTGCCATCAGTGAGGCTGCGTTGGGGGGGCCGGTTAACGAGCAGTACTTC
CDR3: CAISEAALGGPVNEQYF

D: NA
length: 15
size: NA
J: TRBJ1-2
V: TRBV15
DNA: TGTGCCACCAGCACATTAGGGGGATTCGAGGATGGCTACACCTTC
CDR3: CATSTLGGFEDGYTF

D: TRBD2
length: 15
size: NA
J: TRBJ2-3
V: TRBV10-3
DNA: TGTGCCATTCGCGTCGGGGGGAGTAGCACAGATACGCAGTATTTT
CDR3: CAIRVGGSSTDTQYF

D: NA
length: 14
size: NA
J: TRBJ1-5
V: TRBV6-1
DNA: TGTGCCAGCAGTGAAGGTCTTACAGGCCAGCCCCAGCATTTT
CDR3: CASSEGLTGQPQHF

D: NA
length: 14
size: NA
J: TRBJ1-1
V: TRBV28
DNA: TGTGCCAGCAGTCCGCCAGGGGCCTTCACTGAAGCTTTCTTT
CDR3: CASSPPGAFTEAFF

D: NA
length: 18
size: few
J: TRBJ2-3
V: TRBV4-1
DNA: TGCGCCAGCAGCCAAGAAGCATTAGGGGGAGTGGGCACAGATACGCAGTATTTT
CDR3: CASSQEALGGVGTDTQYF

D: TRBD2
length: 15
size: once
J: TRBJ2-7
V: TRBV9
DNA: TGTGCCAGCAGCCCGAGCGGGGAGGAGTCCTACGAGCAGTACTTC
CDR3: CASSPSGEESYEQYF

D: NA
length: 10
size: NA
J: TRBJ2-2
V: TRBV6-5
DNA: TGTGCCAGCAAGCTCGGGGAGCTGTTTTTT
CDR3: CASKLGELFF

D: NA
length: 14
size: NA
J: TRBJ1-1
V: TRBV9
DNA: TGTGCCAGCAGCGTAGCGTCGGGGAGGACTGAAGCTTTCTTT
CDR3: CASSVASGRTEAFF

D: NA
length: 15
size: once
J: TRBJ1-5
V: TRBV25-1
DNA: TGTGCCAGCAGTGAGGCTAGAGGGAGCAATCAGCCCCAGCATTTT
CDR3: CASSEARGSNQPQHF

D: TRBD1
length: 16
size: NA
J: TRBJ2-5
V: TRBV7-6
DNA: TGTGCCAGCAGCTTTTTACAGGGGGCTCCGGGAGAGACCCAGTACTTC
CDR3: CASSFLQGAPGETQYF

D: NA
length: 14
size: NA
J: TRBJ1-1
V: TRBV28
DNA: TGTGCCAGCAGCCACGGGACAAGCAACACTGAAGCTTTCTTT
CDR3: CASSHGTSNTEAFF

D: NA
length: 14
size: NA
J: TRBJ1-1
V: TRBV7-9
DNA: TGTGCCAGCAGCCCCGTTGGGGCTAGGCCTGAAGCTTTCTTT
CDR3: CASSPVGARPEAFF

D: TRBD1
length: 14
size: once
J: TRBJ1-1
V: TRBV10-2
DNA: TGCGCCAGCAGGGTAGACAGGGTGGGCACTGAAGCTTTCTTT
CDR3: CASRVDRVGTEAFF

D: TRBD2
length: 16
size: NA
J: TRBJ2-1
V: TRBV6-6
DNA: TGTGCCAGCAGTTACTCATTAGCGGGGTCATACAATGAGCAGTTCTTC
CDR3: CASSYSLAGSYNEQFF

D: NA
length: 14
size: NA
J: TRBJ1-5
V: TRBV24-1
DNA: TGTGCCACCAGCCACAGGGATAGCAATCAGCCCCAGCATTTT
CDR3: CATSHRDSNQPQHF

D: TRBD1
length: 17
size: NA
J: TRBJ1-2
V: TRBV7-8
DNA: TGTGCCAGCAGCTTAGTGGGGCCACAGGGGAAGCGCCGTGGCTACACCTTC
CDR3: CASSLVGPQGKRRGYTF

D: TRBD1
length: 16
size: few
J: TRBJ1-4
V: TRBV28
DNA: TGTGCCAGCAGTCGCCAGGGGGCAGCTAGATTAGAAAAACTGTTTTTT
CDR3: CASSRQGAARLEKLFF

D: NA
length: 17
size: NA
J: TRBJ2-2
V: TRBV15
DNA: TGTGCCACCAGCAGAGTCCCCCCGGGACTCGACACCGGGGAGCTGTTTTTT
CDR3: CATSRVPPGLDTGELFF

D: NA
length: 14
size: NA
J: TRBJ1-1
V: TRBV19
DNA: TGTGCCAGTAGTATCCCGACAGTGAACACTGAAGCTTTCTTT
CDR3: CASSIPTVNTEAFF

D: TRBD1
length: 13
size: NA
J: TRBJ2-7
V: TRBV5-6
DNA: TGTGCCAGCAGCTTGGGAGGACAGGCCGAGCAGTACTTC
CDR3: CASSLGGQAEQYF

D: TRBD2
length: 17
size: NA
J: TRBJ2-1
V: TRBV4-2
DNA: TGTGCCAGCAGCCAAGAGGCCTCTAGCGGGGGAGTCAATGAGCAGTTCTTC
CDR3: CASSQEASSGGVNEQFF

D: TRBD2
length: 16
size: NA
J: TRBJ2-5
V: TRBV4-3
DNA: TGCGCCAGCAGCGCCGAGCTAGCGGGGGGGCAAGAGACCCAGTACTTC
CDR3: CASSAELAGGQETQYF

D: TRBD1
length: 16
size: NA
J: TRBJ1-5
V: TRBV25-1
DNA: TGTGCCAGCAGTGGACGGACAGGGTATGGTACTCAGCCCCAGCATTTT
CDR3: CASSGRTGYGTQPQHF

D: NA
length: 15
size: NA
J: TRBJ2-1
V: TRBV7-6
DNA: TGTGCCAGCAGCTTAAATCAGGGGGGCCTAAATGAGCAGTTCTTC
CDR3: CASSLNQGGLNEQFF

D: TRBD1
length: 17
size: NA
J: TRBJ2-1
V: TRBV5-1
DNA: TGCGCCAGCAGCCCGGGACAGGGACCGCGAATGTACAATGAGCAGTTCTTC
CDR3: CASSPGQGPRMYNEQFF

D: NA
length: 16
size: NA
J: TRBJ2-1
V: TRBV6-2/TRBV6-3
DNA: TGTGCCAGCAGTTACGGCAGGGCGAGTACATACAATGAGCAGTTCTTC
CDR3: CASSYGRASTYNEQFF

D: TRBD1
length: 17
size: NA
J: TRBJ1-5
V: TRBV19
DNA: TGTGCCAGTGTCAGGGGGCAAGGACGCTTCTCCAATCAGCCCCAGCATTTT
CDR3: CASVRGQGRFSNQPQHF

D: TRBD1
length: 16
size: NA
J: TRBJ2-7
V: TRBV7-2
DNA: TGTGCCAGCAGCCTAGCCGGGACAGGGATTTCCTACGAGCAGTACTTC
CDR3: CASSLAGTGISYEQYF

D: TRBD2
length: 13
size: NA
J: TRBJ2-7
V: TRBV12-3/TRBV12-4
DNA: TGTGCCAGCTCGACGGGGGGTCTCTACGAGCAGTACTTC
CDR3: CASSTGGLYEQYF

D: NA
length: 15
size: few
J: TRBJ1-6
V: TRBV3-1/TRBV3-2
DNA: TGTGCCAGCAGCCAAGGCAGTGGCGCGGATTCACCCCTCCACTTT
CDR3: CASSQGSGADSPLHF

D: NA
length: 15
size: NA
J: TRBJ1-1
V: TRBV9
DNA: TGTGCCAGCAGCCCCGATGGAGGGCTAAACACTGAAGCTTTCTTT
CDR3: CASSPDGGLNTEAFF

D: NA
length: 12
size: NA
J: TRBJ1-2
V: TRBV5-1
DNA: TGCGCCAGCAGCTTGTGGGGGGAGAGCTACACCTTC
CDR3: CASSLWGESYTF

D: NA
length: 12
size: NA
J: TRBJ1-2
V: TRBV30
DNA: TGTGCCTGGTTCGGAGCTAACTATGGCTACACCTTC
CDR3: CAWFGANYGYTF

D: NA
length: 14
size: NA
J: TRBJ2-7
V: TRBV3-1/TRBV3-2
DNA: TGTGCCAGCAGCCAAGACGGGGGGCCCTACGAGCAGTACTTC
CDR3: CASSQDGGPYEQYF

D: TRBD1
length: 14
size: NA
J: TRBJ1-1
V: TRBV9
DNA: TGTGCCAGCAGCCAAGGACAGGGGGAGACTGAAGCTTTCTTT
CDR3: CASSQGQGETEAFF

D: NA
length: 12
size: NA
J: TRBJ2-7
V: TRBV6-2/TRBV6-3
DNA: TGTGCCAGCAGTGGGCCCTCGGATGGGCAGTACTTC
CDR3: CASSGPSDGQYF

D: TRBD2
length: 17
size: NA
J: TRBJ2-3
V: TRBV4-1
DNA: TGCGCCAGCAGCCAAGTCGGTAGCGGGGGACCCGCAGGTACGCAGTATTTT
CDR3: CASSQVGSGGPAGTQYF

D: NA
length: 13
size: NA
J: TRBJ2-1
V: TRBV6-2/TRBV6-3
DNA: TGTGCCAGCAGTTACGGTGGCGGGGATGAGCAGTTCTTC
CDR3: CASSYGGGDEQFF

D: TRBD2
length: 19
size: NA
J: TRBJ2-5
V: TRBV7-9
DNA: TGTGCCAGCAGTCCTGGTAGGTCCGGGACTAGCGCGATACAAGAGACCCAGTACTTC
CDR3: CASSPGRSGTSAIQETQYF

D: NA
length: 11
size: NA
J: TRBJ1-6
V: TRBV6-5
DNA: TGTGCCAGCAGACAGAATTCACCCCTCCACTTT
CDR3: CASRQNSPLHF

D: NA
length: 14
size: NA
J: TRBJ2-1
V: TRBV5-1
DNA: TGCGCCAGCAGCCCCCTGGGCGAGTACAATGAGCAGTTCTTC
CDR3: CASSPLGEYNEQFF

D: TRBD2
length: 16
size: NA
J: TRBJ2-7
V: TRBV7-9
DNA: TGTGCCAGCAGCTTAGGGACTAGCGGGGGCTCCTACGAGCAGTACTTC
CDR3: CASSLGTSGGSYEQYF

D: NA
length: 14
size: few
J: TRBJ2-7
V: TRBV10-3
DNA: TGTGCCATCAGTGGCAGGGGCTTAGAAAGGGAGCAGTACTTC
CDR3: CAISGRGLEREQYF

D: TRBD2
length: 16
size: once
J: TRBJ2-3
V: TRBV18
DNA: TGTGCCAGCTCACCTTTTAGCGGGGCAAGCACAGATACGCAGTATTTT
CDR3: CASSPFSGASTDTQYF

D: TRBD1
length: 13
size: NA
J: TRBJ1-2
V: TRBV7-9
DNA: TGTGCCAGCAGTGAGGACAGGGGCGCAGGCTACACCTTC
CDR3: CASSEDRGAGYTF

D: NA
length: 13
size: NA
J: TRBJ1-2
V: TRBV6-2/TRBV6-3
DNA: TGTGCCAGCAGTAACCCGACAGAGCGTGGCTACACCTTC
CDR3: CASSNPTERGYTF

D: NA
length: 13
size: NA
J: TRBJ2-2
V: TRBV5-5
DNA: TGTGCCAGCACCCGAGACGGGCCGGGGTCGCTGTTTTTT
CDR3: CASTRDGPGSLFF

D: NA
length: 15
size: NA
J: TRBJ2-1
V: TRBV9
DNA: TGTGCCAGCAGCGTCTTATACAGGGCCTACAATGAGCAGTTCTTC
CDR3: CASSVLYRAYNEQFF

D: TRBD1
length: 17
size: NA
J: TRBJ2-4
V: TRBV5-1
DNA: TGCGCCAGCAGCGCCAAGACAGGGGCCGAACTCAAAAACATTCAGTACTTC
CDR3: CASSAKTGAELKNIQYF

D: TRBD2
length: 17
size: NA
J: TRBJ2-1
V: TRBV4-1
DNA: TGCGCCAGCAGCCACGGACTAGCGGGGGGGCTACGCAATGAGCAGTTCTTC
CDR3: CASSHGLAGGLRNEQFF

D: NA
length: 15
size: NA
J: TRBJ1-5
V: TRBV15
DNA: TGTGCCACCAGCCCCGGGGTTGAGCCCAATCAGCCCCAGCATTTT
CDR3: CATSPGVEPNQPQHF

D: NA
length: 14
size: NA
J: TRBJ2-5
V: TRBV25-1
DNA: TGTGCCAGCAGTGAATGGAGTAGTAGCGAGACCCAGTACTTC
CDR3: CASSEWSSSETQYF

D: TRBD2
length: 15
size: NA
J: TRBJ2-1
V: TRBV18
DNA: TGTGCCAGCTCACCCTGGACTAGCGGATACAATGAGCAGTTCTTC
CDR3: CASSPWTSGYNEQFF

D: TRBD2
length: 17
size: NA
J: TRBJ2-7
V: TRBV18
DNA: TGTGCCAGCTCACCACGCCGGACTAGCGGGGGTATTTACGAGCAGTACTTC
CDR3: CASSPRRTSGGIYEQYF